This T cell receptor beta chain was found in a study of shared clonotypes between healthy human individuals. General observations from the study: Rarefaction analysis demonstrated incomplete sorted-subset sequencing notwithstanding large depth.

In replicate PCRs of sorted subsets, approximately 190 ng DNA, approximately 30,000 T cell genomes, was used. Clones were read by immunoSEQ multiplex PCR, and TCRdb kept only the in-frame ones, dropping some. The profile covers around 180,000 clones, with about 93% appearing a single time and 0.067% taken by the ten largest. Germline CDR1 and CDR2: MDHEN and SYDVKM. The CDR3 loop spans 14 amino acids. A word on this clone: Its matching antigen is unknown.

A CD45RA+ naive subset and a CD45RA-negative memory subset were split from CD4+ cells. The material sequenced was naive CD4+ T cells sorted from blood. Subset reported: CD45RA+ positively selected. This sequence originates from a woman aged 25-40 years in good health. The V call is TRBV28, the J call TRBJ2-5; TRBD1 is a possible D gene (6 bases). The tail of the sequence fits TRBJ2-7 better, so the J call may be wrong. The CDR3 DNA follows: TGTGCCAGCACTCCCTTGACAGGATACTACGAGCAGTACTTC. It encodes CASTPLTGYYEQYF.